This T cell receptor (beta chain) was sequenced during a study of blood T cell repertoires in COVID-19. Study context: COVID-19 samples collected from the United States, Italy and Spain covered acute and convalescent phases.

The germline V gene has CDR1 SQVTM and CDR2 ANQGSEA. The CDR3 consists of 13 residues. V shed 6 bases and J 6 bases; nucleotides not matched to a gene: 5. Per the original data handling: Amplification with reference gene primers provided the estimates of nucleated cell counts. Assay: immunoSEQ multiplex PCR; the TCRdb copy retains only in-frame clones and omits some. V and J calls plus clone size are reproduced from that table; the DNA served to infer D and trimming. The sample yields about 58,000 clones, approximately 87% seen once. The chain joins TRBV29-1 to TRBJ2-7, with 13 bases aligning to TRBD2. This receptor was identified in a man aged 35 to 55 with active COVID-19. The sample was peripheral blood. CDR3 DNA: TGCAGCGTGAGGACTAGCGGGAGTGGCGAGCAGTACTTC. It codes for CSVRTSGSGEQYF.